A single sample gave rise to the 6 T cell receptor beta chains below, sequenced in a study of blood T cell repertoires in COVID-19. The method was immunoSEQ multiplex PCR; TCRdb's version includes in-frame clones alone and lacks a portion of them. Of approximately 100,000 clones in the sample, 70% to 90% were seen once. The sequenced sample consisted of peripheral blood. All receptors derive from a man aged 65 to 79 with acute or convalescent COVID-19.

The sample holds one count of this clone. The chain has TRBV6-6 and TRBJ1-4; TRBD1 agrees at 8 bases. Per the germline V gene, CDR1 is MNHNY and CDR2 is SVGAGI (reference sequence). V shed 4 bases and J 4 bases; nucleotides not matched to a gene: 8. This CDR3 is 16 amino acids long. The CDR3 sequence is CASSSPGQGLNEKLFF. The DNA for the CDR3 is TGTGCCAGCAGTTCTCCAGGACAGGGACTTAATGAAAAACTGTTTTTT.

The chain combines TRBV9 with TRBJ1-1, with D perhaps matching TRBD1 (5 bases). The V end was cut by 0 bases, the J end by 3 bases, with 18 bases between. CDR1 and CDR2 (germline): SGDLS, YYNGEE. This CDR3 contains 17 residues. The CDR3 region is CASSVALGEYKDTEAFF. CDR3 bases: TGTGCCAGCAGCGTAGCTTTAGGGGAATATAAAGACACTGAAGCTTTCTTT.

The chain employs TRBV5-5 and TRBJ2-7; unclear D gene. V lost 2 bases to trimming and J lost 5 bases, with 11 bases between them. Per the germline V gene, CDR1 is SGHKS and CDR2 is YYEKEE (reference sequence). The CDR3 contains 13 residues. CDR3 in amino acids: CASSFGWQNEQYF. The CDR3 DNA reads TGTGCCAGCAGCTTCGGGTGGCAGAACGAGCAGTACTTC.

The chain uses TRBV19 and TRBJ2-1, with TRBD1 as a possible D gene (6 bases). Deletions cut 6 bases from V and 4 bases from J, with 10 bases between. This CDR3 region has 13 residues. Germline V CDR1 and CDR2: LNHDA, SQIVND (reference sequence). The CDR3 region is CASRGQGYNEQFF. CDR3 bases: TGTGCCAGTAGGGGTCAGGGGTACAATGAGCAGTTCTTC.

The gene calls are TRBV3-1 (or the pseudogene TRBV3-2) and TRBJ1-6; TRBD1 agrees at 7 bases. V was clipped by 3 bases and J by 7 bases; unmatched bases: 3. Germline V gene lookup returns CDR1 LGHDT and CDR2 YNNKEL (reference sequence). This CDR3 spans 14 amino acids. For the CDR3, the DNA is TGTGCCAGCAGCCAGACAGGGTCGAATTCACCCCTCCACTTT. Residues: CASSQTGSNSPLHF.

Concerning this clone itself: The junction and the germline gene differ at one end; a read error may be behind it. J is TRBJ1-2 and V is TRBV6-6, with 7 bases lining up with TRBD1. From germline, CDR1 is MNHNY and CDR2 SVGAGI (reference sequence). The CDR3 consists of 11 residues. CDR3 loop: CASSSGQEGHF. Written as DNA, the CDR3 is TGTGCCAGCAGTTCTGGACAGGAAGGCCACTTC.